A selection of T cell receptor beta chains follows, all from one sample in a study of CD8 T cells in ankylosing spondylitis. MiXCR was run by TCRdb on the 5' RACE reads, yielding one entry per CDR3 protein. The sample lists about 310,000 distinct CDR3 sequences; around 20% were seen once. The sample consisted of blood, either unsorted or a sorted T cell fraction (not recorded which). All receptors come from a female donor with ankylosing spondylitis or in good health (not recorded which). Both conserved end residues are part of each CDR3. D genes are given only for firm matches. A clone size is listed for some rows: how often the clone was seen (once, few, many), or a class if it is expanded.

v_gene,d_gene,abundance,j_gene,CDR3nt,CDR3aa
TRBV12-3/TRBV12-4,-,few,TRBJ1-5,TGTGCCAGCAGTTTAGCAGGGGAACAGCCCCAGCATTTT,CASSLAGEQPQHF
TRBV10-3,-,few,TRBJ1-2,TGTGCCATCAGTAACTTAAGACAGCTCGACTATGGCTACACCTTC,CAISNLRQLDYGYTF
TRBV6-4,-,-,TRBJ1-5,TGTGCCAGCAGTGCGGAGGCAGGTCAGCCCCAGCATTTT,CASSAEAGQPQHF
TRBV27,-,few,TRBJ2-5,TGTGCCAGCAGTTCTCCCTGGGCCGCTCAAGAGACCCAGTACTTC,CASSSPWAAQETQYF
TRBV5-6,TRBD1,few,TRBJ2-4,TGTGCCAGCAGCCAAGAGCCGGGACAGATACACATTCAGTACTTC,CASSQEPGQIHIQYF
TRBV15,-,many,TRBJ2-5,TGTGCCACCAGCAGAGTAGAGGTAACCCGTGGAGAGACCCAGTACTTC,CATSRVEVTRGETQYF
TRBV6-1,TRBD2,few,TRBJ2-1,TGTGCCAGCAGTATCCCGGGACTATTCAGCGACTGGAATGAGCAGTTCTTC,CASSIPGLFSDWNEQFF
TRBV4-3,-,few,TRBJ2-7,TGCGCCAGCAGCCAAATGTACAGGGCCCACGAGCAGTACTTC,CASSQMYRAHEQYF
TRBV20-1,-,-,TRBJ1-2,TGCAGTGCCGTACCGAGCTACAGCAACTATGGCTACACCTTC,CSAVPSYSNYGYTF
TRBV27,-,few,TRBJ1-5,TGTGCCAGCAGTTGGCGGGCTGGTCAGCCCCAGCATTTT,CASSWRAGQPQHF
TRBV5-1,-,-,TRBJ2-3,TGCGCCAGCAGCTACTCAGGGGCGGTCACAGATACGCAGTATTTT,CASSYSGAVTDTQYF
TRBV20-1,-,many,TRBJ1-5,TGCAGTGCTAGTCGGGGTAAGGATCAGCCCCAGCATTTT,CSASRGKDQPQHF
TRBV12-3/TRBV12-4,-,few,TRBJ1-2,TGTGCCAGCAGTTTAGGACAGATGGGCTACACCTTC,CASSLGQMGYTF
TRBV12-3/TRBV12-4,TRBD2,few,TRBJ2-3,TGTGCCAGCAGCCTCAAGGGACTAGCGGGAGTCCCAGATACGCAGTATTTT,CASSLKGLAGVPDTQYF
TRBV29-1,-,few,TRBJ2-5,TGCAGCGTTGTTTGGGTCGGGGAGACCCAGTACTTC,CSVVWVGETQYF
TRBV29-1,-,many,TRBJ2-5,TGCAGCACCCGGGACCGCGTTCAAGAGACCCAGTACTTC,CSTRDRVQETQYF
TRBV6-1,TRBD1,few,TRBJ2-7,TGTGCCAGCAGGCGCTTCACAGGGGACGAGCAGTACTTC,CASRRFTGDEQYF
TRBV5-6,-,-,TRBJ2-1,TGTGCCAGCAGCTTGGGGACTACTAATCTGGGCAATGAGCAGTTCTTC,CASSLGTTNLGNEQFF
TRBV6-5,TRBD2,-,TRBJ2-5,TGTGCCAGCAGTTACTCTAGGGGAGGGGAGACCCAGTACTTC,CASSYSRGGETQYF
TRBV7-2,TRBD1,-,TRBJ2-5,TGTGCCAGCAGCTTAGACAGGGGGGAGACCCAGTACTTC,CASSLDRGETQYF
TRBV21-1,-,once,TRBJ1-5,TGTGCCATCTATCACAGGGATCAGCCCCAGCATTTT,CAIYHRDQPQHF
TRBV29-1,-,-,TRBJ2-2,TGCAGCGTTGTCCTATTGACCGGGGAGCTGTTTTTT,CSVVLLTGELFF
TRBV28,-,-,TRBJ2-7,TGTGCCAGCAGTTCGTCAGGGATCTTCTACGAGCAGTACTTC,CASSSSGIFYEQYF
TRBV6-5,TRBD1,-,TRBJ2-7,TGTGCCAGCAGTTACTTTTTCGTCGGACAGGGGTCCCACGAGCAGTACTTC,CASSYFFVGQGSHEQYF
TRBV7-3,-,few,TRBJ1-2,TGTGCCAGCAGCTTAGATCATTCTTCGGGCTACACCTTC,CASSLDHSSGYTF
TRBV20-1,-,many,TRBJ1-6,TGCAGTGTCATGAGAGACTGGAATTCACCCCTCCACTTT,CSVMRDWNSPLHF
TRBV5-5,-,few,TRBJ1-1,TGTGCCAGCAGCCGACCAGGATTAACTGAAGCTTTCTTT,CASSRPGLTEAFF
TRBV28,TRBD1,few,TRBJ2-5,TGTGCCAGCAGTTTTGATCGGACAGGGGAAGAGACCCAGTACTTC,CASSFDRTGEETQYF
TRBV4-3,-,-,TRBJ2-2,TGCGCCAGCAGCCGCATACGGTACACCGGGGAGCTGTTTTTT,CASSRIRYTGELFF
TRBV6-1,TRBD1,few,TRBJ1-5,TGTGCCAGCAGCCAGGGACAGGGGCGATGGGGCAATCAGCCCCAGCATTTT,CASSQGQGRWGNQPQHF
TRBV29-1,-,-,TRBJ2-5,TGCAGCGTTGAGCCCCCTTCAGGGCGCCAAGAGACCCAGTACTTC,CSVEPPSGRQETQYF
TRBV12-3/TRBV12-4,TRBD2,few,TRBJ2-7,TGTGCCAGCAGTTTGGGGGGTGGGAGGGCCCACTACGAGCAGTACTTC,CASSLGGGRAHYEQYF
TRBV24-1,-,-,TRBJ2-1,TGTGCCACCAGTGATTCCGACCGGTACAATGAGCAGTTCTTC,CATSDSDRYNEQFF
TRBV5-6,TRBD1,few,TRBJ1-2,TGTGCCAGCAGCTTGGTGGGGCAGGGGGCCGACCGCTATGGCTACACCTTC,CASSLVGQGADRYGYTF
TRBV29-1,-,many,TRBJ2-1,TGCAGCGTTGAAGCGCGTCTGGCCTACAATGAGCAGTTCTTC,CSVEARLAYNEQFF
TRBV12-3/TRBV12-4,TRBD2,-,TRBJ2-5,TGTGCCAGCAGTGCCTTAGCGGGAGGGCCGGAGACCCAGTACTTC,CASSALAGGPETQYF
TRBV6-5,-,few,TRBJ2-2,TGTGCCAGCAGTTCTTACGGGCGACATGGTACCGGGGAGCTGTTTTTT,CASSSYGRHGTGELFF
TRBV19,TRBD1,-,TRBJ1-2,TGTGCCAGTAGCTCGGGACAGTGGGAACCTGGCTACACCTTC,CASSSGQWEPGYTF
TRBV4-3,TRBD2,few,TRBJ2-7,TGCGCCAGCAGCCAAGATAAACTAGCGGGAACGAGCGAGCAGTACTTC,CASSQDKLAGTSEQYF
TRBV7-9,-,-,TRBJ2-1,TGTGCCAGCAGCTCCCCCGACCACGGCCTCAATGAGCAGTTCTTC,CASSSPDHGLNEQFF
TRBV30,-,once,TRBJ2-3,TGTGCCATACCGGGGCCTAGCACAGATACGCAGTATTTT,CAIPGPSTDTQYF
TRBV7-2,-,few,TRBJ1-6,TGTGCCAGCAGCTTAGGGCAGGGTTATTCACCCCTCCACTTT,CASSLGQGYSPLHF
TRBV28,TRBD2,few,TRBJ2-1,TGTGCCAGCAGTTTGGGGGGAGGGAATCACAATGAGCAGTTCTTC,CASSLGGGNHNEQFF
TRBV9,-,-,TRBJ2-3,TGTGCCAGCAGCGCGTCAACAAGCACAGATACGCAGTATTTT,CASSASTSTDTQYF
TRBV7-2,-,-,TRBJ2-1,TGTGCCAGCAGCTTGGTCCGGGACCACAATGAGCAGTTCTTC,CASSLVRDHNEQFF
TRBV7-6,-,few,TRBJ2-5,TGTGCCAGGAGTGACACCCAGTACTTC,CARSDTQYF
TRBV20-1,-,-,TRBJ2-7,TGCAGTGCCGCTCCCCTGGCGGGATCGACCTACGAGCAGTACTTC,CSAAPLAGSTYEQYF
TRBV5-1,TRBD2,few,TRBJ2-1,TGCGCCAGCAGGGCTAGCGGAAGGGGCAATGAGCAGTTCTTC,CASRASGRGNEQFF
TRBV4-3,-,few,TRBJ1-6,TGCGCCAGCAGCCAAGGGGGGAGAGGGTCACCCCTCCACTTT,CASSQGGRGSPLHF
TRBV12-3/TRBV12-4,-,-,TRBJ2-1,TGTGCCAGCAGCCGGAATGAGGCCTACAATGAGCAGTTCTTC,CASSRNEAYNEQFF
TRBV20-1,-,few,TRBJ2-1,TGCAGTGCTAGACCTAGCGCACTTTACAATGAGCAGTTCTTC,CSARPSALYNEQFF
TRBV5-1,TRBD2,few,TRBJ2-3,TGCGCCAGCAGCTTATTAACCGGGACTAGAGATACGCAGTATTTT,CASSLLTGTRDTQYF
TRBV5-8,-,few,TRBJ2-7,TGTGCCAGCAGCTTGAGGACATCGTACTCCTACGAGCAGTACTTC,CASSLRTSYSYEQYF